This entry describes one T cell receptor beta chain. TEMRA cells were FACS-enriched, with CD8+ and CD4+ T cells isolated negatively. It was with random hexamers that 0.5 to 1 ug RNA was reverse transcribed. Via MiXCR, TCRdb re-called the immunoSEQ multiplex PCR reads, giving one row per CDR3 protein. This table holds under 150,000 distinct CDR3 sequences, about 94% found once. The sample belongs to a study of CD8 T cells in Susac syndrome. CDR3 length: 14 amino acids. Germline-derived CDR1 and CDR2 are SQVTM and ANQGSEA. After removal of 6 bases from V and 4 bases from J, the junction contained 8 bases not matched to a gene.

The chain uses TRBV29-1 and TRBJ2-5; 10 nucleotides match TRBD1. The sequenced sample consisted of CD4+ T cells from PBMCs. This clonotype was sampled from a human donor with Susac syndrome. CDR3 region: CSVAPTGGGETQYF. Written as DNA, the CDR3 is TGCAGCGTAGCCCCGACAGGGGGCGGAGAGACCCAGTACTTC.